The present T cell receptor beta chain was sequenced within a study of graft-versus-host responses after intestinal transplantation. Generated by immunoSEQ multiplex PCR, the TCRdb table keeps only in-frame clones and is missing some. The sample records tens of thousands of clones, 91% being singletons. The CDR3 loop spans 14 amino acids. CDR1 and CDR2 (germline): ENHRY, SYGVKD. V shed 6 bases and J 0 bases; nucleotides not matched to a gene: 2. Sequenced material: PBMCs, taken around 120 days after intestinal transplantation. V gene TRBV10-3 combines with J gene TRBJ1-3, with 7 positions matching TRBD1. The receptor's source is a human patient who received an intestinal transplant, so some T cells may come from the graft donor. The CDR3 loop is CAIRGDSSGNTIYF. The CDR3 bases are TGTGCCATCAGGGGGGACAGCTCTGGAAACACCATATATTTT.